These T cell receptor beta chains were read from a single sample in a study of blood T cell repertoires in COVID-19. Sequencing used immunoSEQ multiplex PCR; TCRdb keeps in-frame clones, though not all of them. The sample has about 180,000 clones, 84% seen once. Sequenced input: PBMCs or T cells enriched from blood (not recorded which). These receptors were taken from a man aged 45-65 years who had recovered from COVID-19. Both conserved end residues are part of each CDR3.

J gene: TRBJ1-1
V gene: TRBV9
CDR3 protein: CASSVGPSSPGGLTEAFF

J gene: TRBJ1-3
V gene: TRBV9
CDR3 protein: CASSVAGQSSGNTIYF

J gene: TRBJ1-2
V gene: TRBV6-5
CDR3 protein: CASSYSRKTSGYTF

J gene: TRBJ1-3
V gene: TRBV6-1
CDR3 protein: CASTPLTSGNTIYF

J gene: TRBJ2-3
V gene: TRBV5-1
CDR3 protein: CASRPDNTDTQYF

J gene: TRBJ2-3
V gene: TRBV7-3
CDR3 protein: CASSSDNFDTQYF

J gene: TRBJ2-7
V gene: TRBV5-1
CDR3 protein: CASSLSGTGGHEQYF

J gene: TRBJ2-5
V gene: TRBV7-8
CDR3 protein: CASSPSGTSGETQYF

J gene: TRBJ2-7
V gene: TRBV27
CDR3 protein: CASSLSTSGNYEQYF

J gene: TRBJ2-7
V gene: TRBV3-1/TRBV3-2
CDR3 protein: CASSPQTGKGYEQYF

J gene: TRBJ2-7
V gene: TRBV6-1
CDR3 protein: CASSEAGGASYEQYF

J gene: TRBJ2-1
V gene: TRBV4-1
CDR3 protein: CASSQALGLAGNEQFF

J gene: TRBJ2-2
V gene: TRBV4-2
CDR3 protein: CASSQTGANTGELFF

J gene: TRBJ1-5
V gene: TRBV7-9
CDR3 protein: CASSLKQYSNQPQHF

J gene: TRBJ2-2
V gene: TRBV5-6
CDR3 protein: CASSQRRLALNTGELFF

J gene: TRBJ1-6
V gene: TRBV4-1
CDR3 protein: CASMGTVNSPLHF

J gene: TRBJ1-3
V gene: TRBV30
CDR3 protein: CAWSSHGQGMTGNTIYF

J gene: TRBJ2-4
V gene: TRBV29-1
CDR3 protein: CSVVRDKNIQYF

J gene: TRBJ1-1
V gene: TRBV6-5
CDR3 protein: CAADSGAEAFF

J gene: TRBJ2-3
V gene: TRBV11-2
CDR3 protein: CASSLAGGASTDTQYF

J gene: TRBJ1-2
V gene: TRBV11-2
CDR3 protein: CASSNRQGAQGYTF

J gene: TRBJ1-5
V gene: TRBV15
CDR3 protein: CATSRDQQQGQPQHF

J gene: TRBJ1-2
V gene: TRBV28
CDR3 protein: CASKRTGGASYGYTF

J gene: TRBJ1-2
V gene: TRBV30
CDR3 protein: CAWRGQGAGGYTF

J gene: TRBJ1-4
V gene: TRBV29-1
CDR3 protein: CSAGGSSGKLFF

J gene: TRBJ2-1
V gene: TRBV9
CDR3 protein: CASSTRGSDRLSYNEQFF

J gene: TRBJ1-4
V gene: TRBV30
CDR3 protein: CAWSANGTVNEKLFF

J gene: TRBJ2-1
V gene: TRBV6-4
CDR3 protein: CASSEAGGSYNEQFF

J gene: TRBJ1-5
V gene: TRBV3-1/TRBV3-2
CDR3 protein: CASSRGGLSNQPQHF

J gene: TRBJ2-1
V gene: TRBV5-1
CDR3 protein: CASSRAGTVSYNEQFF

J gene: TRBJ1-1
V gene: TRBV5-4
CDR3 protein: CASSLQNTLQARAFF

J gene: TRBJ1-2
V gene: TRBV15
CDR3 protein: CATSSRTGSGYTF

J gene: TRBJ2-1
V gene: TRBV5-1
CDR3 protein: CASSSGQVNNEQFF

J gene: TRBJ1-2
V gene: TRBV24-1
CDR3 protein: CATRRTGNYGYTF

J gene: TRBJ1-1
V gene: TRBV16
CDR3 protein: CASSQSSRGRATEAFF

J gene: TRBJ1-2
V gene: TRBV5-1
CDR3 protein: CASSLGQSYGYTF

J gene: TRBJ2-1
V gene: TRBV29-1
CDR3 protein: CSVEELAGSYNEQFF

J gene: TRBJ1-6
V gene: TRBV7-3
CDR3 protein: CASSQGRNSPLHF

J gene: TRBJ2-1
V gene: TRBV19
CDR3 protein: CASSSWPGEQFF

J gene: TRBJ2-2
V gene: TRBV7-9
CDR3 protein: CASSLTYTGELFF

J gene: TRBJ1-5
V gene: TRBV5-1
CDR3 protein: CASSPDSNQPQHF

J gene: TRBJ2-5
V gene: TRBV2
CDR3 protein: CASRVGLAGVETQYF

J gene: TRBJ2-7
V gene: TRBV7-6
CDR3 protein: CASSLSTGGYEQYF

J gene: TRBJ2-7
V gene: TRBV30
CDR3 protein: CAWSLGQGPYEQYF

J gene: TRBJ1-5
V gene: TRBV6-1
CDR3 protein: CASSEQYSNQPQHF

J gene: TRBJ1-1
V gene: TRBV6-1
CDR3 protein: CASSEVVGLGTEAFF

J gene: TRBJ2-3
V gene: TRBV5-5
CDR3 protein: CASSWTYADTQYF

J gene: TRBJ1-1
V gene: TRBV5-1
CDR3 protein: CASSLAGEVTEAFF